The present TCR beta chain was sequenced within a study of blood T cells in healthy people across ages. Whole-study context: Roughly one uniquely barcoded beta molecule per two T cells was captured.

With a J-beta primer mix and a sample-barcoded 5' primer, a second PCR ran about 6 to 11 cycles. Each CDR3 protein gets one entry after TCRdb re-called the 5' RACE reads with MiXCR. The data contain 700,000 to 850,000 distinct CDR3 sequences, around 36% of them seen just once; the ten biggest clones take up 10% to 15%. PBMCs, at least 6.5 million per sample, were isolated. With V trimmed by 3 bases and J by 4 bases, 8 bases remained unmatched. Germline V gene data show CDR1 as SGDLS and CDR2 as YYNGEE. The CDR3 runs 16 residues. Sequenced sample: blood. V is TRBV9 and J is TRBJ2-2; 8 bases map to TRBD1. The sequence was obtained from a man aged 18 to 29 in good health. CDR3 sequence: CASSEHHRGITGELFF. The CDR3 DNA sequence: TGTGCCAGCAGCGAACACCACAGGGGGATCACCGGGGAGCTGTTTTTT. The full variable domain, in which reference TRBV9 and TRBJ2-2 provide the parts outside the CDR3, is DSGVTQTPKHLITATGQRVTLRCSPRSGDLSVYWYQQSLDQGLQFLIQYYNGEERAKGNILERFSAQQFPDLHSELNLSSLELGDSALYFCASSEHHRGITGELFFGEGSRLTVL.